This T cell receptor (beta chain) was found in a study of graft-versus-host responses after intestinal transplantation. Study-level information: The whole recipient group had anti-thymocyte globulin induction followed by tacrolimus and steroids for around three years.

Trimming stripped 4 bases from V and 10 bases from J, with 10 bases between. Germline V CDR1 and CDR2: WSHSY, SAAADI. The CDR3 extends over 11 amino acids. Using immunoSEQ multiplex PCR, the repertoire was profiled, and TCRdb retains in-frame clones only, with some absent. The sample includes 35,000 to 45,000 clones, more than 85% of them seen just once. Sequenced here: PBMCs, sampled nearly 750 days after intestinal transplantation. The source of this sequence is a human patient who received an intestinal transplant, so some T cells may come from the graft donor. This sequence joins TRBV10-2 and TRBJ1-1; D is perhaps TRBD1 (5 bases). This chain's CDR3 is CASSAWGPAFF. The CDR3 bases are TGCGCCAGCAGTGCTTGGGGACCAGCTTTCTTT.